Listed below are T cell receptor beta chains from one sample, sequenced in a study of T cells in narcolepsy. Clones were sequenced by immunoSEQ multiplex PCR, and TCRdb holds only the in-frame ones, with some missing. This sample has 30,000 to 45,000 clones, with approximately 85% found just once. Sample: CD45RA- memory CD4+ T cells from PBMCs. The origin of the receptors is a human donor with narcolepsy. The CDR3 runs from the conserved cysteine through the conserved F or W. Each record gives: D gene, clone size, V gene, J gene, CDR3 DNA, CDR3 protein. The D gene is left open where the match is weak. Size tells how often a clone was seen (once, few, many) or the class of an expanded clone, and some rows leave it out.

NA	NA	TRBV7-2	TRBJ1-2	TGTGCCAGCAGCTCCCGGGGCAGGGCAGACTACACCTTC	CASSSRGRADYTF
NA	NA	TRBV13	TRBJ1-3	TGTGCCAGCAGCCCTGGGAGGGTGACGGGAAACACCATATATTTT	CASSPGRVTGNTIYF
NA	NA	TRBV11-2	TRBJ1-3	TGTGCCAGCAGCTCCAGCCCCGGAAACACCATATATTTT	CASSSSPGNTIYF
TRBD1	NA	TRBV7-8	TRBJ2-5	TGTGCCAGCAGCTCCGGACAGGGAGCCGAGACCCAGTACTTC	CASSSGQGAETQYF
TRBD1	NA	TRBV6-1	TRBJ2-1	TGTGCCAGCTCCACCAGGGACAGGCGAGACAATGAGCAGTTCTTC	CASSTRDRRDNEQFF
TRBD2	NA	TRBV5-4	TRBJ2-7	TGTGCCAGCAGCTTGGTAGCGGGGGGCTACGAGCAGTACTTC	CASSLVAGGYEQYF
NA	NA	TRBV7-8	TRBJ2-3	TGTGCCAGCAGCTTAGCTCGGGGGTTCACTAGCACAGATACGCAGTATTTT	CASSLARGFTSTDTQYF
TRBD2	NA	TRBV6-5	TRBJ2-5	TGTGCCAGCCGACCCAGCGGGGGGGGTTCGGGGACCCAGTACTTC	CASRPSGGGSGTQYF
NA	NA	TRBV6-5	TRBJ2-1	TGTGCCAGCAGCCTTAGTCCGGGTGTCCCCAATGAGCAGTTCTTC	CASSLSPGVPNEQFF
NA	NA	TRBV14	TRBJ2-1	TGTGCCAGCAGCCCGCTAGGGGCCAAATACAATGAGCAGTTCTTC	CASSPLGAKYNEQFF
NA	NA	TRBV5-1	TRBJ2-5	TGCGCCAGCAGCCCCCTGGCCAGCACCCAAGAGACCCAGTACTTC	CASSPLASTQETQYF
TRBD1	NA	TRBV6-5	TRBJ2-5	TGTGCCAGCACCTACAGGGGTAGAGGGATAGAGACCCAGTACTTC	CASTYRGRGIETQYF
NA	NA	TRBV5-1	TRBJ1-2	TGCGCCAGCAGCTTGGAAGGGGAAGGCTACACCTTC	CASSLEGEGYTF
TRBD1	NA	TRBV30	TRBJ1-2	TGTGCCTGGGAGCCGGCAAACAGGGGGCGGCAAGGCTACACCTTC	CAWEPANRGRQGYTF
TRBD1	once	TRBV4-3	TRBJ2-2	TGCGCCAGCAGCCAAGATAGGGGACAGGGGAGGACCGGGGAGCTGTTTTTT	CASSQDRGQGRTGELFF
NA	NA	TRBV30	TRBJ1-5	TGTGCCTGGGACACAGGGTTGGATCAGCCCCAGCATTTT	CAWDTGLDQPQHF
NA	NA	TRBV21-1	TRBJ1-5	TGTGCCAGCAGCAAATGCCCCCGGGAGCACAATCAGCCCCAGCATTTT	CASSKCPREHNQPQHF
NA	NA	TRBV2	TRBJ1-5	TGTGCCAGCAGTGTGGACAGCCTTAGCAATCAGCCCCAGCATTTT	CASSVDSLSNQPQHF
NA	once	TRBV19	TRBJ1-1	TGTGCCAGTAGTATGGGCCGGATGAGGAACACTGAAGCTTTCTTT	CASSMGRMRNTEAFF
NA	few	TRBV19	TRBJ1-5	TGTGCCAGTAGTGAGGCAGCTAATCAGCCCCAGCATTTT	CASSEAANQPQHF
NA	NA	TRBV7-2	TRBJ2-7	TGTGCCAGCAGCTCGACCTCCTACGAGCAGTACTTC	CASSSTSYEQYF
NA	NA	TRBV9	TRBJ2-7	TGTGCCAGCAGACCTAAGTTAGGGAGCTACGAGCAGTACTTC	CASRPKLGSYEQYF
NA	NA	TRBV20-1	TRBJ2-7	TGCAGTGCTAGAGTGGGTCCCGAGCAGTACTTC	CSARVGPEQYF
TRBD1	NA	TRBV27	TRBJ2-1	TGTGCCACCGAGGGACAGGGGGTCCGCAATGAGCAGTTCTTC	CATEGQGVRNEQFF
NA	NA	TRBV25-1	TRBJ2-3	TGTGCCAGCAGCATCTTCACGGGGAGCACAGATACGCAGTATTTT	CASSIFTGSTDTQYF
NA	NA	TRBV29-1	TRBJ2-4	TGCAGCGTACGGACAGCCAAAAACATTCAGTACTTC	CSVRTAKNIQYF
NA	NA	TRBV6-1	TRBJ1-2	TGTGCCAGCAGTGAAGCAGTTGGCTACACCTTC	CASSEAVGYTF
TRBD2	NA	TRBV5-1	TRBJ2-1	TGCGCCAGCAGCCCAGGGACTATTGACAATGAGCAGTTCTTC	CASSPGTIDNEQFF
TRBD1	NA	TRBV28	TRBJ2-2	TGTGCCAGCAGCCCGGACAGGGCGGCGAACACCGGGGAGCTGTTTTTT	CASSPDRAANTGELFF
TRBD1	NA	TRBV4-3	TRBJ1-5	TGCGCCAGCAGCCAAGATCCCCAGGGACAGGGAAGCAATCAGCCCCAGCATTTT	CASSQDPQGQGSNQPQHF
NA	NA	TRBV27	TRBJ1-6	TGTGCCAGCAGACCCCCAGGGACGCCACCCCTCCACTTT	CASRPPGTPPLHF
NA	NA	TRBV4-3	TRBJ1-2	TGCGCCAGCAGCCAAGATCGGACGGCGAACTATGGCTACACCTTC	CASSQDRTANYGYTF
TRBD1	once	TRBV7-2	TRBJ1-6	TGTGCCAGCAGCTTGGACAGGGGAAGGAATTCACCCCTCCACTTT	CASSLDRGRNSPLHF
TRBD2	NA	TRBV7-2	TRBJ2-3	TGTGCCAGCAGCTTAGTGGCGGGGGGTGTGCGCCGGCGGTCGGATACGCAGTATTTT	CASSLVAGGVRRRSDTQYF
TRBD1	NA	TRBV2	TRBJ2-1	TGTGCCAGCAGTGATAGGGACAGGACGGGCGAGCAGTTCTTC	CASSDRDRTGEQFF
NA	NA	TRBV6-5	TRBJ2-3	TGTGCCAGCAGTTACTCGGCGGGGTATACAGATACGCAGTATTTT	CASSYSAGYTDTQYF
NA	NA	TRBV20-1	TRBJ2-5	TGCAGTGCTAGCCGACTAGACCTTTCGTACTTC	CSASRLDLSYF
NA	NA	TRBV19	TRBJ1-2	TGTGCCAGCGGAGCCGAGGACACCTCTAACTATGGCTACACCTTC	CASGAEDTSNYGYTF
TRBD1	NA	TRBV6-6	TRBJ2-7	TGTGCCAGCAACCCGGGACAGGGATCGTACGAGCAGTACTTC	CASNPGQGSYEQYF
TRBD1	NA	TRBV2	TRBJ2-3	TGTGCCAGCAGTGGGGGTGGACAGGGTGTTGATACGCAGTATTTT	CASSGGGQGVDTQYF
TRBD2	NA	TRBV7-9	TRBJ2-5	TGTGCCAGCAGCTTGGAGACTAGCGGGGGCCCTAAACAAGAGACCCAGTACTTC	CASSLETSGGPKQETQYF
NA	NA	TRBV30	TRBJ1-1	TGTGCCTGGGCCGGGGGGGGCACTGAAGCTTTCTTT	CAWAGGGTEAFF
NA	NA	TRBV30	TRBJ1-2	TGTGCCTGGAGTGTACTAGGACCCCTCGGCTACACCTTC	CAWSVLGPLGYTF
NA	NA	TRBV7-9	TRBJ2-3	TGTGCCAGCACACCGCGAGGAGGGTCCGGGGATACGCAGTATTTT	CASTPRGGSGDTQYF
TRBD1	NA	TRBV5-4	TRBJ1-6	TGTGCCACTCGACAGGGGAATTCACCCCTCCACTTT	CATRQGNSPLHF
TRBD2	once	TRBV19	TRBJ2-1	TGTGCCAGTAGGGGTAGCGGGGGGGCTGGTGAGCAGTTCTTC	CASRGSGGAGEQFF
TRBD1	NA	TRBV27	TRBJ1-3	TGTGCCAGCAGTCCGGGACAGGGAACTGGAAACACCATATATTTT	CASSPGQGTGNTIYF
NA	NA	TRBV5-5	TRBJ1-4	TGTGCCAGCAGCTTCCAACAGGGTTTGGGTGAAAAACTGTTTTTT	CASSFQQGLGEKLFF
NA	few	TRBV4-3	TRBJ1-3	TGCGCCAGCAGCCAATTCCCTCGATGGGACAACTCTGGAAACACCATATATTTT	CASSQFPRWDNSGNTIYF
NA	NA	TRBV19	TRBJ2-3	TGTGCCAGTAGTATTAATCGGGGGGATACGCAGTATTTT	CASSINRGDTQYF
NA	NA	TRBV5-6	TRBJ2-7	TGTGCCAGCAGCCAGGGCCCGGGGCGAGCCTACGAGCAGTACTTC	CASSQGPGRAYEQYF
TRBD1	NA	TRBV6-1	TRBJ1-1	TGTGCCAGCTCACAGGGGTTTGGTACTGAAGCTTTCTTT	CASSQGFGTEAFF
TRBD1	NA	TRBV5-1	TRBJ1-2	TGCGCCAGCAGCCGCACGTCGACAGGGGGCTATGGCTACACCTTC	CASSRTSTGGYGYTF
TRBD1	few	TRBV30	TRBJ2-5	TGTGCCTGCTCCGGGACAGAAGAGACCCAGTACTTC	CACSGTEETQYF
NA	once	TRBV27	TRBJ2-1	TGTGCCAGCAGTTTACAACAGGAATGGTATGAGCAGTTCTTC	CASSLQQEWYEQFF
TRBD1	NA	TRBV10-3	TRBJ1-1	TGTGCCATCAGTGCGCAGGACAGGGGCACTGAAGCTTTCTTT	CAISAQDRGTEAFF